This T cell receptor beta chain came from a study of beta chain features in type 1 diabetes. The authors sorted CD4+ naive, central memory, regulatory and stem cell-like memory cells via CD45RO/CCR7/CD25/CD127/CD95/CD27. General study points: Patients showed naive, central memory and Treg TCRB repertoires that appeared more similar than those of healthy donors.

Expressed TCRB transcripts were sequenced, since all the RNA that had been isolated was reverse transcribed. Clones were sequenced by immunoSEQ multiplex PCR, and TCRdb holds only the in-frame ones, with some missing. The table lists around 300,000 clones, approximately 15% of them singletons. This clone has only a few counts. The antigen remains unidentified. This clonotype was obtained from a man between 25 and 39 years old in good health. Source material: central memory CD4+ T cells from blood.

DNA of the CDR3: TGTGCCAGCAGCTTAGCGGCGGAGACCCAGTACTTC. It translates to CASSLAAETQYF. The chain joins TRBV7-9 to TRBJ2-5; unclear D gene. Germline CDR1 reads SEHNR; CDR2 reads FQNEAQ (reference sequence). Trimming took 0 bases from V and 5 from J, leaving 4 bases between them. The CDR3 runs to 12 residues.